The 29 T cell receptor beta chains presented below share a single source sample, sequenced in a study of beta chain features in type 1 diabetes. The sequenced template was cDNA made from the entire isolated RNA. Method: immunoSEQ multiplex PCR; TCRdb's copy keeps in-frame clones and lacks some. Here the sample spans about 200,000 clones, roughly 10% being singletons. The specimen sequenced was central memory CD4+ T cells from blood. Every receptor here comes from a young man in good health.

The chain carries TRBV25-1 and TRBJ2-7; 9 bases align to TRBD2. V shed 5 bases and J 5 bases; nucleotides not matched to a gene: 10. The CDR3 sequence is 15 residues long. Germline-derived CDR1 and CDR2 are MGHDK and SYGVNS. The CDR3, as DNA: TGTGCCAGCAGTTTACCCGGGACTAGCCATAACGAGCAGTACTTC. This gives the protein CASSLPGTSHNEQYF.

The gene calls are TRBV5-4 and TRBJ2-7, with D maybe TRBD2 (6 bases). The germline CDR1 and CDR2 sequences are SGHNT and YYREEE (reference sequence). V shed 4 bases and J shed 4 bases, with 12 bases lying between them. CDR3 size: 13 residues. CDR3: CASSRTGLYEQYF. In DNA form, the CDR3 reads TGTGCCAGCAGCCGGACGGGACTTTACGAGCAGTACTTC.

This rearrangement joins TRBV7-2 to TRBJ1-4; D might be TRBD1 (6 bases). Deletions cut 0 bases from V and 5 bases from J, with 10 bases between. CDR1 SGHTA and CDR2 FQGNSA come from the germline V gene. CDR3 size: 15 residues. The CDR3 loop is CASSLAFRGNEKLFF. CDR3 DNA sequence: TGTGCCAGCAGCTTAGCTTTCAGGGGCAATGAAAAACTGTTTTTT.

This clone appeared a few times. This chain links TRBV7-2 with TRBJ2-7, with D tentatively TRBD2 (6 bases). Germline values: CDR1 SGHTA, CDR2 FQGNSA. The V end lost 3 bases, the J end lost 1 base, and 10 bases lay between the germline ends. The CDR3 spans 14 residues. CDR3 in amino acids: CASSFGRESYEQYF. The CDR3 bases are TGTGCCAGCAGCTTCGGACGGGAGTCCTACGAGCAGTACTTC.

This clone has more than one count but fewer than ten. This chain links TRBV12-5 with TRBJ2-7; D is ambiguous. V lost 5 bases and J 0 bases, leaving 8 bases between the germline ends. CDR3 size: 13 residues. Germline V gene sequence: CDR1 LGHNT, CDR2 FRNRAP. Written as DNA, the CDR3 is TGTGCTAGTGGTCCCGGGCTCTCCTACGAGCAGTACTTC. The encoded protein is CASGPGLSYEQYF.

This chain connects TRBV15 to TRBJ2-7; D could derive from TRBD1 or TRBD2 (6 bases each). This CDR3 spans 17 amino acids. V was trimmed by 0 bases and J by 0 bases, leaving 15 bases between them. In germline, CDR1 is LNHNV, CDR2 YYDKDF (reference sequence). The CDR3 spells CATSRDRGQGSSYEQYF. The CDR3 DNA is TGTGCCACCAGCAGAGATCGGGGGCAGGGTAGCTCCTACGAGCAGTACTTC.

The V and J genes are TRBV7-8 and TRBJ2-7, with 13 positions matching TRBD2. Germline lookup yields CDR1 SGHVS and CDR2 FQNEAQ. V was clipped by 5 bases and J by 3 bases; unmatched bases: 10. This CDR3 contains 17 residues. CDR3 protein: CASSPRTSGSWSYEQYF. Here the CDR3 DNA reads TGTGCCAGCAGCCCACGGACTAGCGGGAGTTGGAGCTACGAGCAGTACTTC.

This clone was observed many times. The rearrangement joins TRBV9 to TRBJ2-1; perhaps TRBD1 as D (6 bases). Trimming pared 6 bases from V and 7 bases from J, leaving 14 bases between. The CDR3 is 13 amino acids. Germline loops: CDR1 SGDLS, CDR2 YYNGEE. CDR3 bases: TGTGCCAGCACGTCGCAGGGGTTAAATGAGCAGTTCTTC. Its protein product is CASTSQGLNEQFF.

This clone was counted a few times. The rearrangement uses TRBV10-3 and TRBJ2-3, with 8 nucleotides matching TRBD1. J lost 3 bases, V lost 9 bases, and 2 bases had no gene match. CDR1 is ENHRY and CDR2 is SYGVKD in the germline V gene. The CDR3 has 12 amino acids. The CDR3, as DNA: TGTGCCATTTGGACAGGGACAGATACGCAGTATTTT. Its protein is CAIWTGTDTQYF.

This clone was counted between two and nine times. The J gene is TRBJ2-7, the V gene TRBV7-2; D ambiguous. CDR1 is SGHTA and CDR2 is FQGNSA in the germline V gene. This CDR3 is built from 12 residues. V lost 1 base, J lost 3 bases, and 4 bases lay in between. DNA for the CDR3: TGTGCCAGCAGCTTAGATGTCTACGAGCAGTACTTC. Protein: CASSLDVYEQYF. The variable domain in full, completed from reference TRBV7-2 and TRBJ2-7, reads GAGVSQSPSNKVTEKGKDVELRCDPISGHTALYWYRQSLGQGLEFLIYFQGNSAPDKSGLPSDRFSAERTGGSVSTLTIQRTQQEDSAVYLCASSLDVYEQYFGPGTRLTVT.

The V and J genes are TRBV30 and TRBJ1-2; TRBD1 matches at 8 bases. Per germline, CDR1 GTSNPN and CDR2 SVGIG (reference sequence). V dropped 0 bases and J dropped 4; count of bases not matched to a gene: 13. The CDR3 covers 17 residues. The CDR3 region has the DNA TGTGCCTGGAGTGTGAGGGACAGGCGGCAGGTTGGCTATGGCTACACCTTC. This codes for CAWSVRDRRQVGYGYTF.

This clone showed up just a few times. V usage is TRBV11-2 and J usage is TRBJ2-2, with 12 nucleotides matching TRBD2. CDR1 SGHAT and CDR2 FQNNGV come from the germline V gene. This CDR3 has 16 amino acids. V was clipped by 4 bases and J by 6 bases; unmatched bases: 6. In nucleotides, the CDR3 is TGTGCCAGCAGCTCCCTAGCGGGAGGGCCCCCCGGGGAGCTGTTTTTT. Amino acids: CASSSLAGGPPGELFF.

The chain uses TRBV5-6 and TRBJ2-7; a weak D match, TRBD1 (6 bases). CDR3 length equals 11 residues. Germline V gives CDR1 SGHDT, CDR2 YYEEEE. The V gene lost 4 bases and the J gene lost 5 bases, with 7 bases spanning the gap. CDR3 DNA sequence: TGTGCCAGCAGCCGACAGGACGAGCAGTACTTC. Its protein product is CASSRQDEQYF.

The gene calls are TRBV28 and TRBJ2-1; maybe TRBD1 (6 bases). The CDR3 consists of 16 residues. From germline, CDR1 is MDHEN and CDR2 SYDVKM. V lost 8 bases and J 1 base, leaving 18 bases between the germline ends. The chain's CDR3 is CASLLGPDRSYNEQFF. The CDR3 region has the DNA TGTGCCAGCCTACTCGGTCCGGACAGATCCTACAATGAGCAGTTCTTC.

This clone showed up just a few times. The gene calls are TRBV19 and TRBJ1-2; D is uncertain. The CDR3 covers 13 residues. V gave up 3 bases and J gave up 3 bases, with 8 bases separating them. Per germline, CDR1 LNHDA and CDR2 SQIVND (reference sequence). CDR3 DNA: TGTGCCAGTAGTATGGACGGCTACTATGGCTACACCTTC. Amino acid sequence: CASSMDGYYGYTF. Filled out from reference TRBV19 and TRBJ1-2, the complete variable domain reads DGGITQSPKYLFRKEGQNVTLSCEQNLNHDAMYWYRQDPGQGLRLIYYSQIVNDFQKGDIAEGYSVSREKKESFPLTVTSAQKNPTAFYLCASSMDGYYGYTFGSGTRLTVV.

This clone was seen a few times. The V gene is TRBV20-1, the J gene TRBJ2-7; no firm D call. Germline CDR1 and CDR2: DFQATT and SNEGSKA (reference sequence). The V end was cut by 4 bases, the J end by 3 bases, with 7 bases between. This CDR3 is 11 amino acids long. CDR3 sequence: CSAMSSYEQYF. In nucleotides, the CDR3 is TGCAGTGCTATGTCGAGCTACGAGCAGTACTTC.

Written as DNA, the CDR3 is TGTGCCAGCAGTGACCGGGGCCACCGGGACGCCTCTAACTATGGCTACACCTTC. Amino acids: CASSDRGHRDASNYGYTF. This chain connects TRBV25-1 to TRBJ1-2; tentatively, D is TRBD1 (5 bases). CDR3 length: 18 amino acids. The germline gives CDR1 MGHDK, CDR2 SYGVNS. The V and J ends lost 3 bases and 0 bases respectively, with 20 bases between them.

The table lists this clone with many counts. The chain is built from TRBV27 and TRBJ2-4, with TRBD1 identical over 9 bases. Unmatched junction bases numbered 7, after V lost 4 bases and J lost 6 bases. CDR1 and CDR2 from the germline V gene are MNHEY and SMNVEV (reference sequence). The CDR3 extends over 15 amino acids. The CDR3 spells CASSSGTGRGNIQYF. In DNA, the CDR3 is TGTGCCAGCAGTTCGGGGACAGGGAGGGGAAACATTCAGTACTTC.

The rearrangement links TRBV4-1 to TRBJ1-5, with a weak D call TRBD1 (6 bases). V gave up 0 bases and J gave up 3 bases, with 15 bases separating them. This CDR3 is 17 amino acids long. From germline, CDR1 is MGHRA and CDR2 YSYEKL. CDR3 in amino acids: CASSQDVVRGPNQPQHF. The CDR3 DNA is TGCGCCAGCAGCCAAGATGTTGTCCGGGGGCCCAATCAGCCCCAGCATTTT.

The chain employs TRBV4-3 and TRBJ1-2; D is unresolved. The CDR3 totals 13 residues. Germline CDR1 reads LGHNA; CDR2 reads YSLEER. V dropped 0 bases and J dropped 3 bases, with 5 bases sitting between them. The CDR3 protein is CASSQDRYYGYTF. The DNA for the CDR3 is TGCGCCAGCAGCCAAGATCGATACTATGGCTACACCTTC.

Note on this clone: Since a far larger clone is one base different, this is likely a read error. This chain connects TRBV10-2 to TRBJ2-7, with D possibly matching TRBD2 (5 bases). Germline lookup yields CDR1 WSHSY and CDR2 SAAADI. Trimming stripped 7 bases from V and 0 bases from J, with 10 bases between. This CDR3 has 13 residues. CDR3 nucleotides: TGCGCCAGCAAGGACTTCAGCTCCTACGAGCAGTACTTC. It specifies CASKDFSSYEQYF.

There are many counts of this clone. Other nucleotide sequences from this sample produce the same CDR3. The J gene is TRBJ2-1, the V gene TRBV9; TRBD2 matches 12 bases. The CDR3 consists of 15 residues. Per germline, CDR1 SGDLS and CDR2 YYNGEE. The trim removed 3 bases at V and 4 bases at J, leaving 2 bases unmatched. This CDR3 is CASSGGLAGYNEQFF. CDR3 in DNA: TGTGCCAGCAGCGGCGGACTAGCGGGATACAATGAGCAGTTCTTC.

In regard to this clone: Other DNA sequences of this sample code for an identical CDR3. The rearrangement uses TRBV4-3 and TRBJ2-1, with D possibly TRBD2 on 6 matching bases. In germline, CDR1 is LGHNA, CDR2 YSLEER. The CDR3 runs 15 residues. The V end was cut by 0 bases, the J end by 2 bases, with 8 bases between. CDR3 sequence (DNA): TGCGCCAGCAGCCAAGAGGGGGGAACCTACAATGAGCAGTTCTTC. It codes for CASSQEGGTYNEQFF.

The table lists this clone with many counts. J is TRBJ1-2 and V is TRBV6-5; D unclear. Germline CDR1 MNHEY, CDR2 SVGAGI. Trimming shortened V by 6 bases and J by 4 bases, and 12 bases separated the two germline ends. The CDR3 sequence is 13 residues long. Here the CDR3 reads CASSRTPTYGYTF. The CDR3 DNA reads TGTGCCAGCAGCCGAACGCCTACCTATGGCTACACCTTC.

The chain couples TRBV2 to TRBJ2-7; D is ambiguous. Trimming stripped 3 bases from V and 3 bases from J, with 3 bases between. The CDR3 length is 11 residues. Germline V gene data show CDR1 as SNHLY and CDR2 as FYNNEI. This CDR3 reads CASSDHYEQYF. CDR3 in DNA: TGTGCCAGCAGTGATCACTACGAGCAGTACTTC.

The rearrangement joins TRBV29-1 to TRBJ2-5; TRBD1 might be the D (7 bases). V shed 5 bases and J shed 4 bases, with 11 bases lying between them. The CDR3 has 12 amino acids. Germline V gene data show CDR1 as SQVTM and CDR2 as ANQGSEA. As DNA, the CDR3 is TGCAGCGTTACGCAGGGGGGAGAGACCCAGTACTTC. Translating it yields CSVTQGGETQYF.

V gene TRBV2 combines with J gene TRBJ1-5, with D possibly TRBD1 on 5 matching bases. The CDR3 spans 14 residues. The germline CDR1 and CDR2 sequences are SNHLY and FYNNEI. The ends were cut back, 4 bases at V and 6 bases at J, with 13 bases in the middle. The CDR3: CASSVQGDFQPQHF. In DNA form, the CDR3 reads TGTGCCAGCAGTGTGCAGGGTGATTTTCAGCCCCAGCATTTT.

The chain couples TRBV5-4 to TRBJ2-7; weak D call: TRBD2 (5 bases). The CDR3 totals 12 residues. Germline CDR1 and CDR2: SGHNT and YYREEE (reference sequence). With 4 bases removed from V and 6 bases from J, the gap between germline ends came to 11 bases. The CDR3 loop is CASSRLGVEQYF. Here the CDR3 DNA reads TGTGCCAGCAGCCGGCTCGGGGTCGAGCAGTACTTC. Drawing the rest from reference TRBV5-4 and TRBJ2-7, the complete variable domain is ETGVTQSPTHLIKTRGQQVTLRCSSQSGHNTVSWYQQALGQGPQFIFQYYREEENGRGNFPPRFSGLQFPNYSSELNVNALELDDSALYLCASSRLGVEQYFGPGTRLTVT.

The rearrangement joins TRBV5-4 to TRBJ2-1, with 10 bases aligning to TRBD2. The CDR3 has 16 residues. CDR1 and CDR2 (germline): SGHNT, YYREEE (reference sequence). Trimming removed 7 bases from V and 3 bases from J; junction bases left unmatched: 10. CDR3 sequence reads: CASHDLAGGNYNEQFF. The CDR3 DNA follows: TGTGCCAGCCACGACTTAGCGGGGGGAAACTACAATGAGCAGTTCTTC.